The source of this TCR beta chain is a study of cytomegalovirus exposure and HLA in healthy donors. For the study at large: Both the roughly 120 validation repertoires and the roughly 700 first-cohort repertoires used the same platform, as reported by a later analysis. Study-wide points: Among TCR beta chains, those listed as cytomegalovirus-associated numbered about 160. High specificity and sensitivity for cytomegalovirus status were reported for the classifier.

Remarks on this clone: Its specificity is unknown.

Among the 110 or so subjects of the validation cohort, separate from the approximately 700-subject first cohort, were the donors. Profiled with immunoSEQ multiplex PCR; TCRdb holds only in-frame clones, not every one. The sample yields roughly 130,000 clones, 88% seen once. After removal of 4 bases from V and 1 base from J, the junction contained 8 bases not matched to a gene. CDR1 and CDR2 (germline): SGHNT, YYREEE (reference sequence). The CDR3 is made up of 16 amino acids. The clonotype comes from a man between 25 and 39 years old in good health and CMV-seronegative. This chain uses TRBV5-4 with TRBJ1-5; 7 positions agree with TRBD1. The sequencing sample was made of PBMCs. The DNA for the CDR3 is TGTGCCAGCAGCGTGCAGGGGGAGACGAGCAATCAGCCCCAGCATTTT. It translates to CASSVQGETSNQPQHF.